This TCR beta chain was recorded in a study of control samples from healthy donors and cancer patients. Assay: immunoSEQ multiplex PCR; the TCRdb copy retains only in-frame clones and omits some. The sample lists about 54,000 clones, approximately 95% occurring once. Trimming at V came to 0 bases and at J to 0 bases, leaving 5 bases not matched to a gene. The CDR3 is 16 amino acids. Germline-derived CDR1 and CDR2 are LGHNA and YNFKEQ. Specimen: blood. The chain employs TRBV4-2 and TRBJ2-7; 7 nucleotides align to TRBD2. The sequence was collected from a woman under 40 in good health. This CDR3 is CASSQDSTSVSYEQYF. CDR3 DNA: TGTGCCAGCAGCCAAGATTCCACTAGCGTCTCCTACGAGCAGTACTTC.